The 21 T cell receptor beta chains reported below all come from one sample, sequenced in a study of T-cell memory formation after mild COVID-19. TCRdb recomputed calls from the 5' RACE reads with MiXCR, one row per CDR3 protein. The repertoire consists of 470,000 or so distinct CDR3 sequences, with about 18% occurring once and the leading ten covering about 12%. Sequencing used PBMCs or a T cell subset sorted from them (not recorded which). The origin of the receptors is an adult woman who had mild COVID-19 (a few samples of this study predate the infection). Cell type and time point are not known.

This clonotype was seen repeatedly, ten times or more. The rearrangement links TRBV7-9 to TRBJ2-1; D tentatively reads TRBD1 or TRBD2 (5 bases each). Per germline, CDR1 SEHNR and CDR2 FQNEAQ (reference sequence). There are 13 residues in the CDR3. Trimming removed 2 bases at V and 7 bases at J, with 9 bases between. The CDR3 DNA is TGTGCCAGCAGCTTACAGGGACCGAATGAGCAGTTCTTC. Translation: CASSLQGPNEQFF.

This clonotype was recorded at least ten times. The chain recombines TRBV7-3 with TRBJ2-5; 9 bases are a match to TRBD2. Germline V CDR1 and CDR2: SGHTA, FQGTGA. This CDR3 is 15 amino acids long. The junction had 6 bases not matched to a gene; V was cut back by 5 bases and J by 2 bases. CDR3 sequence (DNA): TGTGCCAGCAGCATTGGACTAGCGCGTCAAGAGACCCAGTACTTC. Protein: CASSIGLARQETQYF.

This clonotype was seen a handful of times. The V call is TRBV5-6, the J call TRBJ1-5, with TRBD1 matching 7 bases. CDR3 length equals 16 residues. Losses at the gene ends were 4 bases for V and 4 bases for J; bases not matched to a gene: 11. Germline lookup yields CDR1 SGHDT and CDR2 YYEEEE. CDR3 bases: TGTGCCAGCAGCCGGGACAGCAGTACCCCTAATCAGCCCCAGCATTTT. Amino acids: CASSRDSSTPNQPQHF.

As for this clonotype: Since a much larger clone is just one base distant, this may be a read error. This chain links TRBV29-1 with TRBJ2-3, with a possible D match to TRBD2 (5 bases). From germline, CDR1 is SQVTM and CDR2 ANQGSEA. The CDR3 is made up of 14 amino acids. V lost 5 bases, J lost 6 bases, and 18 bases lay in between. The CDR3 protein is CSVSPSTISDTQYF. In DNA, the CDR3 is TGCAGCGTTTCCCCATCGACTATCTCCGATACGCAGTATTTT.

This clonotype was counted between two and nine times. The V call is TRBV7-3, the J call TRBJ2-7; 7 nucleotides align to TRBD2. J lost 3 bases, V lost 4 bases, and 12 bases had no gene match. From germline, CDR1 is SGHTA and CDR2 FQGTGA. This CDR3 is 16 amino acids long. The DNA for the CDR3 is TGTGCCAGCAGCTATTATAGACTAGCAGTAGTCTACGAGCAGTACTTC. It encodes CASSYYRLAVVYEQYF.

The gene calls are TRBV5-1 and TRBJ2-5; D is perhaps TRBD1 (5 bases). V was pared by 2 bases and J by 1 base, with 9 bases between. The CDR3 has 14 residues. CDR1 is SGHRS, CDR2 YFSETQ, per germline. Written as DNA, the CDR3 is TGCGCCAGCAGCTTAGACAGTGCCCAAGAGACCCAGTACTTC. The encoded protein is CASSLDSAQETQYF.

This clonotype was seen a few times. This rearrangement joins TRBV29-1 to TRBJ1-1, with 10 bases matching TRBD1. The CDR3 length is 13 residues. The J segment lost 4 bases and the V segment lost 5 bases, leaving 4 bases of the junction unmatched. CDR1 SQVTM and CDR2 ANQGSEA come from the germline V gene. The CDR3 spells CSVRQGASTEAFF. The CDR3 region has the DNA TGCAGCGTTAGACAGGGGGCCAGCACTGAAGCTTTCTTT.

This clonotype occurred a few times. This chain joins TRBV5-1 and TRBJ2-2; TRBD2 agrees at 9 bases. With 2 bases clipped from V and 4 bases from J, the junction kept 6 bases outside the gene matches. The germline V gene has CDR1 SGHRS and CDR2 YFSETQ. The CDR3 runs 16 residues. CDR3 sequence: CASSLKGLAPTGELFF. The CDR3 DNA reads as TGCGCCAGCAGCTTAAAGGGACTAGCACCCACCGGGGAGCTGTTTTTT.

This clonotype has a handful of counts. The J gene is TRBJ2-4, the V gene TRBV12-3 or TRBV12-4; 9 nucleotides line up with TRBD1. V shed 4 bases, J shed 8 bases, and the junction held 6 bases outside the gene matches. This CDR3 has 14 residues. In DNA, the CDR3 is TGTGCCAGCAGTTCTGAGGGGACAGGGTACATTCAGTACTTC. Translated, it gives CASSSEGTGYIQYF.

This clonotype occurred a few times. The rearrangement joins TRBV29-1 to TRBJ2-2; no definite D call. The CDR3 has 13 amino acids. Germline lookup yields CDR1 SQVTM and CDR2 ANQGSEA. The DNA for the CDR3 is TGCAAGCCCCCCGGGCCAAGGATCGGGGAGCTGTTTTTT. Protein sequence: CKPPGPRIGELFF.

The J gene is TRBJ2-3, the V gene TRBV9; no clear D. Germline V gene sequence: CDR1 SGDLS, CDR2 YYNGEE. Between the trimmed V and J ends, which lost 0 bases and 0 bases, there was a span of 2 bases. This CDR3 is 13 amino acids long. CDR3 protein: CASSVDSTDTQYF. CDR3 sequence (DNA): TGTGCCAGCAGCGTAGACAGCACAGATACGCAGTATTTT.

The J gene is TRBJ2-7, the V gene TRBV6-6; 7 bases align to TRBD2. There are 16 residues in the CDR3. V lost 2 bases, J lost 1 base, and 8 bases stayed unmatched. Germline assignment: CDR1 MNHNY and CDR2 SVGAGI (reference sequence). In nucleotides, the CDR3 is TGTGCCAGCAGTTACCCCCCGGGGCGGGAGTCCTACGAGCAGTACTTC. Translated: CASSYPPGRESYEQYF.

This clonotype was detected a few times. The chain uses TRBV4-3 and TRBJ1-2; 8 bases match TRBD1. After removal of 5 bases from V and 8 bases from J, the junction contained 7 bases not matched to a gene. CDR3 size: 13 residues. Germline V CDR1 and CDR2: LGHNA, YSLEER. Written as DNA, the CDR3 is TGCGCCAGCAGCGAAGGGACAGGCGGAGGCTACACCTTC. It specifies CASSEGTGGGYTF.

J is TRBJ1-5 and V is TRBV6-5; TRBD1 matches at 8 bases. Germline V gene lookup returns CDR1 MNHEY and CDR2 SVGAGI. The CDR3 covers 14 residues. The V and J ends lost 4 bases and 3 bases, in that order; junction bases with no gene match: 2. The CDR3 DNA is TGTGCCAGCAGTTCGACAGGGGACAATCAGCCCCAGCATTTT. Residues: CASSSTGDNQPQHF.

The V call is TRBV9, the J call TRBJ2-3; D is unclear. V was clipped by 6 bases and J by 2 bases, with 7 bases between them. Germline V gene data show CDR1 as SGDLS and CDR2 as YYNGEE. CDR3 length: 12 amino acids. CDR3 DNA: TGTGCCAGCATCATCCACACAGATACGCAGTATTTT. The encoded protein is CASIIHTDTQYF.

The chain joins TRBV30 to TRBJ2-7; D is unclear. Germline CDR1 is GTSNPN and CDR2 is SVGIG (reference sequence). Trimming took off 3 bases at V and 6 bases at J, with 18 bases between the two ends. The CDR3 totals 14 residues. The CDR3 bases are TGTGCCTGGAGCGTAGACGACAACCGGGTCGAGCAGTACTTC. This encodes CAWSVDDNRVEQYF.

This clonotype was observed a handful of times. The genes are TRBV5-6 and TRBJ2-2; TRBD1 matches 9 bases. The CDR3 covers 16 residues. Germline CDR1 is SGHDT and CDR2 is YYEEEE. Trimming took 0 bases from V and 3 from J; bases not matched to a gene: 3. In nucleotides, the CDR3 is TGTGCCAGCAGCTTGGGGGACAGGGACTACACCGGGGAGCTGTTTTTT. Translating gives CASSLGDRDYTGELFF.

The chain employs TRBV5-5 and TRBJ2-7; possibly TRBD1 for D (6 bases). V lost 7 bases, J lost 0 bases, and 17 bases lay in between. The V gene's germline CDR1 is SGHKS and CDR2 YYEKEE (reference sequence). The CDR3 has 15 residues. In DNA form, the CDR3 reads TGTGCCAGCCGCACAGGGCCCCGGAACTCCTACGAGCAGTACTTC. Translation gives CASRTGPRNSYEQYF.

The rearrangement joins TRBV20-1 to TRBJ2-7; 13 bases agree with TRBD2. The CDR3 has 13 residues. Germline CDR1 is DFQATT and CDR2 is SNEGSKA (reference sequence). V trimming: 6 bases; J trimming: 7 bases; junction bases outside the gene matches: 6. CDR3 region: CSATGLAGIEQYF. CDR3 DNA sequence: TGCAGTGCCACGGGACTAGCGGGAATTGAGCAGTACTTC.

Here the CDR3 reads CASSSRGPRWETQYF. The CDR3 DNA is TGTGCCAGCAGTTCCAGGGGACCGCGATGGGAGACCCAGTACTTC. V gene TRBV28 combines with J gene TRBJ2-5; tentative D call: TRBD1 (6 bases). CDR3 length equals 15 residues. Looked up from germline, CDR1 is MDHEN and CDR2 is SYDVKM. The V gene lost 4 bases and the J gene lost 5 bases, with 17 bases spanning the gap.

The V and J genes are TRBV2 and TRBJ1-1; weak D call: TRBD1 (6 bases). V was shortened by 2 bases and J by 1 base, with 8 bases between the two germline ends. Per the germline V gene, CDR1 is SNHLY and CDR2 is FYNNEI. This CDR3 is built from 14 residues. The CDR3: CASSERGGNTEAFF. The CDR3 DNA is TGTGCCAGCAGTGAACGAGGGGGGAACACTGAAGCTTTCTTT.